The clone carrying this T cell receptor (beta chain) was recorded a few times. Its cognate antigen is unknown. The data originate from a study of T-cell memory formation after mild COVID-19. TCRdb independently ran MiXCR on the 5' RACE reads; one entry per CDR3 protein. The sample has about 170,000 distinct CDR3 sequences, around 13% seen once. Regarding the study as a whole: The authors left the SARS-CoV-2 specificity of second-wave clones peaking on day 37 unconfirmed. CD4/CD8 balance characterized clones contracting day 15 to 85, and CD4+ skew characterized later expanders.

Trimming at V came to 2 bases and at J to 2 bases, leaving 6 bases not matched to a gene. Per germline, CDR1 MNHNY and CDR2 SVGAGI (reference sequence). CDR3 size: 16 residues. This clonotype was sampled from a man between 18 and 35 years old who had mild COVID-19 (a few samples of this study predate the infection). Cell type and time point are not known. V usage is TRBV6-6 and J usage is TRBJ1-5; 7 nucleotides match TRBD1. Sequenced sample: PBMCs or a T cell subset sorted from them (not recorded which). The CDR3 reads CASSYPTGEGNQPQHF. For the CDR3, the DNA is TGTGCCAGCAGTTACCCAACAGGGGAAGGCAATCAGCCCCAGCATTTT.